This is a list of T cell receptor beta chains from one sample in a study of CD8 T cells in Susac syndrome. In TCRdb, the immunoSEQ multiplex PCR reads were re-called with MiXCR into one record per CDR3 protein. This sample has 150,000 to 200,000 distinct CDR3 sequences, with less than 95% found just once. The sequenced sample was CD4+ T cells from PBMCs. These receptors were obtained from a human donor with multiple sclerosis. CDR3s include the opening cysteine and the closing phenylalanine or tryptophan. The D gene is left open where the match is weak. Only some rows state a clone size, as once, few, many or a class for expanded clones.

TRBV28	-	TRBJ2-3	-	CASFSPSPTTDTQYF	TGTGCCAGCTTCTCCCCAAGCCCCACCACAGATACGCAGTATTTT
TRBV19	TRBD1	TRBJ2-1	-	CATAGGAGYNEQFF	TGTGCCACCGCAGGGGGCGCGGGCTACAATGAGCAGTTCTTC
TRBV7-2	TRBD2	TRBJ2-1	-	CASSLGRETEQFF	TGTGCCAGCAGCTTGGGGCGGGAGACTGAGCAGTTCTTC
TRBV20-1	-	TRBJ2-7	-	CSARVGVYEQYF	TGCAGTGCTAGAGTGGGAGTCTACGAGCAGTACTTC
TRBV29-1	TRBD2	TRBJ2-3	-	CSALRGGRLSTDTQYF	TGCAGCGCTCTGAGGGGAGGGAGGTTAAGCACAGATACGCAGTATTTT
TRBV5-4	-	TRBJ1-5	-	CASSLWGRQPQHF	TGTGCCAGCAGCTTGTGGGGTCGCCAGCCCCAGCATTTT
TRBV14	-	TRBJ2-7	-	CASSQDYPYEQYF	TGTGCCAGCAGCCAAGACTACCCCTACGAGCAGTACTTC
TRBV5-4	TRBD1	TRBJ1-1	-	CASSWDSGTEAFF	TGTGCCAGCAGCTGGGACAGTGGGACTGAAGCTTTCTTT
TRBV16	-	TRBJ2-6	-	CASSQRTNVLTF	TGTGCCAGCAGCCAACGTACCAACGTCCTGACTTTC
TRBV7-2	-	TRBJ1-5	-	CASSLLGPDQPQHF	TGTGCCAGCAGCCTTCTGGGCCCAGATCAGCCCCAGCATTTT
TRBV9	TRBD1	TRBJ2-7	-	CASSVMGQSSYEQYF	TGTGCCAGCAGCGTAATGGGACAGAGCTCCTACGAGCAGTACTTC
TRBV19	-	TRBJ2-7	-	CASATGAGNEQYF	TGTGCCTCAGCTACGGGGGCCGGGAACGAGCAGTACTTC
TRBV7-9	TRBD2	TRBJ2-7	few	CASSNSGSNEQYF	TGTGCCAGCAGCAATAGCGGGAGTAACGAGCAGTACTTC
TRBV9	-	TRBJ1-1	-	CASSEQLNTEAFF	TGTGCCAGCAGCGAACAGTTGAACACTGAAGCTTTCTTT
TRBV11-2	TRBD2	TRBJ2-1	-	CATSSSGRHNNEQFF	TGTGCCACCTCCAGTAGCGGGAGGCACAACAATGAGCAGTTCTTC
TRBV20-1	-	TRBJ2-3	-	CSATEWATQYF	TGCAGTGCTACCGAGTGGGCAACGCAGTATTTT
TRBV24-1	TRBD2	TRBJ2-2	-	CATSETSGRANTGELFF	TGTGCCACCAGTGAGACTAGCGGGAGGGCCAACACCGGGGAGCTGTTTTTT
TRBV20-1	TRBD2	TRBJ2-5	-	CSAERRLAGQETQYF	TGCAGTGCGGAGAGACGACTAGCGGGACAAGAGACCCAGTACTTC
TRBV2	-	TRBJ2-1	-	CASSLYDEQFF	TGTGCCAGCAGTTTATACGATGAGCAGTTCTTC
TRBV6-6	TRBD1	TRBJ1-1	-	CASTKQGEGPEAFF	TGTGCCAGCACTAAACAGGGGGAGGGTCCTGAAGCTTTCTTT
TRBV25-1	TRBD2	TRBJ2-5	-	CASSDLRGGSETQYF	TGTGCCAGCAGTGATCTACGGGGGGGTTCGGAGACCCAGTACTTC
TRBV6-5	-	TRBJ2-3	-	CASSYSKGDDTQYF	TGTGCCAGCAGTTACTCGAAGGGGGACGATACGCAGTATTTT
TRBV2	-	TRBJ1-5	-	CASSLWRGIGVDQPQHF	TGTGCCAGCAGTCTCTGGCGCGGAATAGGGGTGGATCAGCCCCAGCATTTT
TRBV12-3/TRBV12-4	-	TRBJ2-2	-	CAGGPGVMSAGELFF	TGTGCCGGAGGCCCGGGAGTGATGTCGGCCGGGGAGCTGTTTTTT
TRBV12-3/TRBV12-4	-	TRBJ2-7	-	CASSYELWRTYEQYF	TGTGCCAGCAGTTATGAGTTGTGGAGGACCTACGAGCAGTACTTC
TRBV28	-	TRBJ1-2	-	CASTAQAARFNYGYTF	TGTGCCAGCACCGCCCAGGCAGCGCGGTTCAACTATGGCTACACCTTC
TRBV28	TRBD1	TRBJ2-2	-	CASTRDRGLSGELFF	TGTGCCAGCACTAGGGACAGGGGGCTTAGCGGGGAGCTGTTTTTT
TRBV19	-	TRBJ1-2	-	CASKPGGWGYTF	TGTGCCAGTAAGCCGGGAGGATGGGGCTACACCTTC
TRBV2	TRBD1	TRBJ1-1	-	CASSGGTGGGRAFF	TGTGCCAGCAGTGGTGGGACAGGGGGAGGTCGAGCTTTCTTT
TRBV29-1	-	TRBJ2-2	-	CSVEDRGRAGRGTGELFF	TGCAGCGTTGAAGATCGGGGGCGAGCAGGGCGAGGCACCGGGGAGCTGTTTTTT
TRBV12-3/TRBV12-4	-	TRBJ2-7	once	CASTGGLGRALSYEQYF	TGTGCCAGCACCGGGGGCTTAGGCAGGGCCCTCTCCTACGAGCAGTACTTC
TRBV2	-	TRBJ1-2	-	CASSEVGGSYGYTF	TGTGCCAGCAGTGAAGTGGGGGGCAGCTATGGCTACACCTTC
TRBV3-1	-	TRBJ1-5	once	CASSPSYNQPQHF	TGTGCCAGCAGCCCTAGTTACAATCAGCCCCAGCATTTT
TRBV4-1	-	TRBJ2-5	-	CASSLKPGRQETQYF	TGCGCCAGCAGCCTAAAGCCCGGACGGCAAGAGACCCAGTACTTC
TRBV28	-	TRBJ1-2	-	CASASHGYTF	TGTGCCAGCGCCTCCCATGGCTACACCTTC
TRBV4-2	TRBD1	TRBJ2-7	-	CASSQAQGEGGASEQYF	TGTGCCAGCAGCCAAGCCCAGGGAGAAGGGGGCGCATCCGAGCAGTACTTC
TRBV7-2	TRBD1	TRBJ1-5	-	CASSFRDSLYSNQPQHF	TGTGCCAGCAGCTTCCGGGACAGCCTTTATAGCAATCAGCCCCAGCATTTT
TRBV30	TRBD1	TRBJ1-1	-	CAWSVSGTGGKAFF	TGTGCCTGGAGTGTATCTGGGACAGGGGGCAAAGCTTTCTTT
TRBV2	TRBD1	TRBJ2-2	-	CASKEQGATGELFF	TGTGCCAGCAAGGAACAGGGGGCGACCGGGGAGCTGTTTTTT
TRBV20-1	-	TRBJ2-7	-	CSARDPGREYYEQYF	TGCAGTGCTAGAGACCCGGGACGGGAATACTACGAGCAGTACTTC
TRBV6-6	-	TRBJ1-5	-	CASSSAGGGSNQPQHF	TGTGCCAGCAGTTCCGCGGGGGGTGGAAGCAATCAGCCCCAGCATTTT